A single sample is the source of the 18 T cell receptor beta chains below, sequenced in a study of T cells expressing NK-cell markers. TCRdb re-called the 5' RACE reads and shows each CDR3 protein once, DNA omitted. Here the sample table reports about 260,000 distinct CDR3 sequences. The sequenced sample consisted of blood T cells: a sorted CD56 or NKG2C T cell subset, CD4+ or CD8+ T cells, or bulk PBMC T cells (not recorded which). The receptor set was obtained from a woman between 18 and 69 years old in good health.

The rearrangement joins TRBV6-4 to TRBJ1-6; TCRdb designates TRBD1, a call that cannot be tested without DNA. CDR1 MRHNA and CDR2 SNTAGT come from the germline V gene. The CDR3 runs to 15 residues. CDR3 residues: CASSVVAGGNSPLHF.

This chain connects TRBV25-1 to TRBJ2-1; there is no DNA to check the TCRdb D call of TRBD2. This CDR3 is built from 13 residues. Germline CDR1 and CDR2: MGHDK and SYGVNS. The CDR3 sequence is CASSSAGRDEQFF.

This chain connects TRBV20-1 to TRBJ2-3; TCRdb's assignment of TRBD2 cannot be checked, as there is no DNA. The germline CDR1 and CDR2 sequences are DFQATT and SNEGSKA (reference sequence). This CDR3 spans 14 amino acids. The CDR3: CSAALAGGPDTQYF.

This chain's CDR3 is CASSGQPRYGYTF. This chain joins TRBV6-1 and TRBJ1-2; TCRdb names TRBD1, which stays unverified in the absence of DNA. CDR3 length: 13 amino acids. Germline V CDR1 and CDR2: MNHNS, SASEGT.

The chain joins TRBV6-1 to TRBJ1-3; TCRdb gives TRBD1 as the D gene, but with no DNA this cannot be confirmed. Per the germline V gene, CDR1 is MNHNS and CDR2 is SASEGT. The CDR3 is 15 amino acids. The CDR3 region is CASSPRDLGGNTIYF.

This chain joins TRBV20-1 and TRBJ1-5. The CDR3 covers 12 residues. Germline V gives CDR1 DFQATT, CDR2 SNEGSKA (reference sequence). CDR3 amino acids: CSARGGGQPQHF.

This chain links TRBV5-1 with TRBJ2-2; TCRdb lists TRBD1, though no DNA is available to test this call. From germline, CDR1 is SGHRS and CDR2 YFSETQ. The length of the CDR3 is 15 residues. The CDR3 here is CASRPGTENTGELFF.

This chain links TRBV2 with TRBJ2-2. From germline, CDR1 is SNHLY and CDR2 FYNNEI. The CDR3 runs 16 residues. The CDR3 loop is CASSEARTARSGELFF.

The chain joins TRBV20-1 to TRBJ2-5. The CDR3 totals 14 residues. Germline CDR1 DFQATT, CDR2 SNEGSKA (reference sequence). The CDR3 region is CSARDRRIQETQYF.

V usage is TRBV30 and J usage is TRBJ2-7; the D call of TRBD1 rests on TCRdb alone, since no DNA is present to check it. Germline V CDR1 and CDR2: GTSNPN, SVGIG (reference sequence). The CDR3 runs 16 residues. This CDR3 reads CAWSGGVRGRSYEQYF.

The chain joins TRBV20-1 to TRBJ1-2. Germline assignment: CDR1 DFQATT and CDR2 SNEGSKA (reference sequence). The CDR3 is made up of 11 amino acids. CDR3 amino acids: CSAPDSDGYTF.

This sequence joins TRBV12-3 or TRBV12-4 and TRBJ2-5; TCRdb lists TRBD1, though no DNA is available to test this call. This CDR3 region has 15 residues. This CDR3 reads CASSLAQGEGETQYF.

The chain couples TRBV11-3 to TRBJ2-1. The V gene's germline CDR1 is SGHNT and CDR2 YENEEA. The CDR3 covers 16 residues. The CDR3 loop is CASSLVSAVSDNEQFF.

The CDR3 sequence: CASSITNTGELFF. The chain joins TRBV11-2 to TRBJ2-2. The CDR3 spans 13 residues. Germline CDR1 SGHAT, CDR2 FQNNGV.

This CDR3 is CASSLATGELFF. The V call is TRBV5-1, the J call TRBJ2-2. CDR3 length: 12 amino acids. The germline V gene encodes CDR1 SGHRS and CDR2 YFSETQ.

The chain recombines TRBV7-8 with TRBJ1-2. Germline V gene sequence: CDR1 SGHVS, CDR2 FQNEAQ. CDR3 size: 14 residues. CDR3 region: CASSLVSGWDGYTF.

This chain links TRBV9 with TRBJ2-3. Germline lookup yields CDR1 SGDLS and CDR2 YYNGEE. The CDR3 is made up of 12 amino acids. The CDR3 spells CASSEATDTQYF.

The CDR3 spells CASSLSLAAKNIQYF. V is TRBV7-2 and J is TRBJ2-4. Germline lookup yields CDR1 SGHTA and CDR2 FQGNSA. The CDR3 extends over 15 amino acids.